This passage covers 9 T cell receptor beta chains from one sample sequenced in a study of cytomegalovirus exposure and HLA in healthy donors. Both 60 Vbeta primers and 13 Jbeta primers went into the PCR. Sequencing used immunoSEQ multiplex PCR; TCRdb keeps in-frame clones, though not all of them. The sample shows some 180,000 clones, roughly 87% of them seen only once. The sample taken for sequencing was PBMCs. Source of these receptors: a girl under three years old in good health and CMV-seronegative.

V is TRBV25-1 and J is TRBJ1-2, with 7 bases identical to TRBD1. The CDR3 length is 14 residues. Germline CDR1 and CDR2: MGHDK and SYGVNS. V lost 5 bases to trimming and J lost 1 base; unmatched junction nucleotides: 4. The chain's CDR3 is CASSLGQDNYGYTF. The CDR3 bases are TGTGCCAGCAGTCTAGGACAGGATAACTATGGCTACACCTTC.

This sequence joins TRBV6-1 and TRBJ1-1; D not resolved. Deletions cut 5 bases from V and 5 bases from J, with 15 bases between. CDR3 length equals 14 residues. Germline V gene sequence: CDR1 MNHNS, CDR2 SASEGT. The CDR3 sequence is CASSIKEGWTEAFF. As DNA, the CDR3 is TGTGCCAGCAGTATTAAGGAGGGTTGGACTGAAGCTTTCTTT.

DNA for the CDR3: TGTGCCAGCAGCCCAACCCGGAGGACAGGGAAGCGTCTCTCTGGAAACACCATATATTTT. Translated, it gives CASSPTRRTGKRLSGNTIYF. The V and J genes are TRBV7-8 and TRBJ1-3; 8 positions agree with TRBD1. Germline CDR1 is SGHVS and CDR2 is FQNEAQ. The junction had 18 bases not matched to a gene; V was cut back by 5 bases and J by 0 bases. CDR3 length: 20 residues.

The chain joins TRBV18 to TRBJ1-3; D remains ambiguous. There are 15 residues in the CDR3. CDR1 is KGHSH and CDR2 is LQKENI in the germline V gene. V lost 8 bases, J lost 0 bases, and 14 bases lay in between. This chain's CDR3 is CASREAGLSGNTIYF. The CDR3 bases are TGTGCCAGCCGAGAGGCTGGACTCTCTGGAAACACCATATATTTT.

This clone occurred once. The chain joins TRBV2 to TRBJ1-1, with D perhaps matching TRBD1 (5 bases). CDR1 is SNHLY and CDR2 is FYNNEI in the germline V gene. Trimming pared 4 bases from V and 1 base from J, leaving 7 bases between. This CDR3 has 13 residues. In nucleotides, the CDR3 is TGTGCCAGCAGTGGACAGAGGAACACTGAAGCTTTCTTT. As protein: CASSGQRNTEAFF.

The V gene is TRBV7-9, the J gene TRBJ2-1; 11 bases align to TRBD2. The CDR3 contains 16 residues. V shed 4 bases, J shed 0 bases, and the junction held 2 bases outside the gene matches. The germline V gene has CDR1 SEHNR and CDR2 FQNEAQ (reference sequence). CDR3 nucleotide sequence: TGTGCCAGCAGCTCGACTAGCGGGAACTCCTACAATGAGCAGTTCTTC. It specifies CASSSTSGNSYNEQFF.

A word on this clone: Other nucleotide sequences from this sample produce the same CDR3. This chain uses TRBV6-1 with TRBJ1-5; no clear D. V lost 6 bases, J lost 4 bases, and 4 bases lay in between. The CDR3 consists of 11 residues. Germline V gives CDR1 MNHNS, CDR2 SASEGT. CDR3 DNA sequence: TGTGCCAGCAGCTCTAATCAGCCCCAGCATTTT. Encoded protein: CASSSNQPQHF.

The J gene is TRBJ1-3, the V gene TRBV5-4; 9 positions agree with TRBD1. CDR3 length equals 17 residues. Germline CDR1 and CDR2: SGHNT and YYREEE (reference sequence). With V trimmed by 4 bases and J by 4 bases, 12 bases remained unmatched. The CDR3 sequence is CASSRRATGTGGNTIYF. The CDR3 DNA follows: TGTGCCAGCAGCCGACGGGCAACCGGGACAGGGGGAAACACCATATATTTT.

The CDR3 DNA reads TGCGCCAGCAGCCCCCGGGACATGGGCCCCTCCTACAATGAGCAGTTCTTC. Amino acids: CASSPRDMGPSYNEQFF. This chain uses TRBV4-1 with TRBJ2-1; tentatively, D is TRBD1 (6 bases). CDR1 and CDR2 from the germline V gene are MGHRA and YSYEKL. V was shortened by 4 bases and J by 0 bases, with 16 bases between the two germline ends. There are 17 residues in the CDR3.